These T cell receptor beta chains were read from a single sample in a study of blood T cell repertoires in COVID-19. Sequencing used immunoSEQ multiplex PCR; TCRdb keeps in-frame clones, though not all of them. The table lists 300,000 to 450,000 clones, 80% to 90% of them singletons, with about 2% in the top ten. The sequencing sample was made of peripheral blood. All receptors come from a woman aged 55-69 years with COVID-19, enrolled during active disease. Each CDR3 is given with its conserved first and last residue. Fields, in order: V gene, clone size, J gene, D gene, CDR3 protein, CDR3 DNA. The D gene is left open where the match is weak. Clone size is not always given. Where it is, it says once, few, many or a class for expanded clones.

TRBV30	-	TRBJ1-2	-	CAWSVPGRSNYGYTF	TGTGCCTGGAGTGTACCAGGCCGATCGAACTATGGCTACACCTTC
TRBV5-6	-	TRBJ1-2	-	CASSLDENYGYTF	TGTGCCAGCAGCTTGGACGAGAACTATGGCTACACCTTC
TRBV7-9	-	TRBJ1-1	-	CASSLGQGTKPEAFF	TGTGCCAGCAGCTTAGGGCAGGGAACGAAACCTGAAGCTTTCTTT
TRBV6-5	few	TRBJ2-1	TRBD2	CASSYSGGGHNEQFF	TGTGCCAGCAGTTACTCGGGCGGGGGACACAATGAGCAGTTCTTC
TRBV7-9	few	TRBJ1-1	-	CASSLAGGVTEAFF	TGTGCCAGCAGCTTAGCTGGGGGGGTCACTGAAGCTTTCTTT
TRBV28	-	TRBJ2-4	-	CASRSGEGNLAKNIQYF	TGTGCCAGCAGATCAGGGGAGGGGAACTTAGCCAAAAACATTCAGTACTTC
TRBV15	-	TRBJ2-7	-	CATSRAGYEQYF	TGTGCCACCAGCAGAGCAGGTTACGAGCAGTACTTC
TRBV29-1	-	TRBJ2-7	-	CSAGTSEAYEQYF	TGCAGCGCTGGGACAAGTGAAGCGTACGAGCAGTACTTC
TRBV6-1	-	TRBJ1-2	TRBD1	CASSDRTGRDYGYTF	TGTGCCAGCAGTGACAGGACAGGGAGGGACTATGGCTACACCTTC
TRBV7-6	-	TRBJ2-1	TRBD2	CASSQRGGAGYNEQFF	TGTGCCAGCAGCCAACGCGGGGGGGCCGGCTACAATGAGCAGTTCTTC
TRBV7-6	-	TRBJ1-2	TRBD1	CASSPTGTSNYGYTF	TGTGCCAGCAGCCCGACAGGGACGTCTAACTATGGCTACACCTTC
TRBV20-1	-	TRBJ2-7	-	CSARRGDEQYF	TGCAGTGCTAGGCGCGGGGACGAGCAGTACTTC
TRBV5-1	once	TRBJ2-7	TRBD1	CASSLRQGLPGEQYF	TGCGCCAGCAGCCTACGACAGGGGCTACCTGGGGAGCAGTACTTC
TRBV5-1	-	TRBJ2-1	TRBD1	CASSPRDSYNEQFF	TGCGCCAGCAGCCCTCGGGACAGCTACAATGAGCAGTTCTTC
TRBV27	-	TRBJ1-2	TRBD1	CASSPGQGFTYGYTF	TGTGCCAGCAGTCCGGGACAGGGGTTTACCTATGGCTACACCTTC
TRBV4-1	-	TRBJ2-7	-	CASSQVGRLYEQYF	TGCGCCAGCAGCCAAGTGGGGCGCCTCTACGAGCAGTACTTC
TRBV5-4	-	TRBJ2-3	TRBD1	CASSQGQFLTDTQYF	TGTGCCAGCAGCCAGGGACAGTTCCTCACAGATACGCAGTATTTT
TRBV27	-	TRBJ2-7	-	CASSQTSPYEQYF	TGTGCCAGCAGTCAAACATCTCCCTACGAGCAGTACTTC
TRBV7-2	-	TRBJ2-1	TRBD2	CASSFPRGGGSYNEQFF	TGTGCCAGCAGCTTCCCGCGCGGGGGAGGCTCCTACAATGAGCAGTTCTTC
TRBV18	-	TRBJ2-7	-	CASSPGSKDYEQYF	TGTGCCAGCTCACCTGGGAGTAAGGACTACGAGCAGTACTTC
TRBV29-1	-	TRBJ2-7	-	CSVANRGGTYEQYF	TGCAGCGTGGCTAACAGGGGCGGGACCTACGAGCAGTACTTC
TRBV5-4	few	TRBJ1-4	TRBD1	CASSRSGGLDEKLFF	TGTGCCAGCAGCCGGTCAGGGGGTCTCGATGAAAAACTGTTTTTT
TRBV27	-	TRBJ1-5	-	CASSGGETGNQPQHF	TGTGCCAGCAGTGGGGGGGAAACGGGCAATCAGCCCCAGCATTTT